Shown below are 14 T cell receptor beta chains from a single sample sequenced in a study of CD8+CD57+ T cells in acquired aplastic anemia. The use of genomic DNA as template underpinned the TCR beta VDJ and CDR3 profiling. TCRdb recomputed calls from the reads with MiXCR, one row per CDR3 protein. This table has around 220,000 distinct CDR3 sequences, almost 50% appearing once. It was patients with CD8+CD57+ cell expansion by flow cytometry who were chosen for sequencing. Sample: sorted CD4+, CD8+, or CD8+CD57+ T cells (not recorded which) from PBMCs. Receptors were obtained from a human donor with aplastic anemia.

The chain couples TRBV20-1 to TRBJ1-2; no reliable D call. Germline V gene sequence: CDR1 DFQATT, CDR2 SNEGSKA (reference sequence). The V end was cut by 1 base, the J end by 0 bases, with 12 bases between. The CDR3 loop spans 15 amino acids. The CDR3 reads CSARGGRASNYGYTF. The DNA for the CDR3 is TGCAGTGCTAGAGGGGGTAGGGCTTCTAACTATGGCTACACCTTC.

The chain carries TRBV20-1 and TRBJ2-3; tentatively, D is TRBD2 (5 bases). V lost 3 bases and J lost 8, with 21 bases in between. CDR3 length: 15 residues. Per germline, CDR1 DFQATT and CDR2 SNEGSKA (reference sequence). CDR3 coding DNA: TGCAGTGCTAGGGACTCATCGAAGGCCCTAGGTACGCAGTATTTT. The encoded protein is CSARDSSKALGTQYF.

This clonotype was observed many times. This chain's CDR3 is CASSSTGLNTEAFF. As DNA, the CDR3 is TGTGCCAGCAGCTCGACAGGTCTGAACACTGAAGCTTTCTTT. This chain connects TRBV5-5 to TRBJ1-1; perhaps TRBD1 as D (6 bases). Trimming removed 3 bases at V and 0 bases at J, with 9 bases between. The CDR3 runs to 14 residues. Germline V gene data show CDR1 as SGHKS and CDR2 as YYEKEE (reference sequence).

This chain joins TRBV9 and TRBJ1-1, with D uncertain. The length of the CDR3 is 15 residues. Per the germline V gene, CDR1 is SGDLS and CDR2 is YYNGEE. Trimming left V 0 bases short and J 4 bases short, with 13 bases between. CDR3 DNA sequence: TGTGCCAGCAGCGTAGGACTCGGGGTTCCCACTGAAGCTTTCTTT. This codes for CASSVGLGVPTEAFF. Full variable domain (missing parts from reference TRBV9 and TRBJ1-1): DSGVTQTPKHLITATGQRVTLRCSPRSGDLSVYWYQQSLDQGLQFLIQYYNGEERAKGNILERFSAQQFPDLHSELNLSSLELGDSALYFCASSVGLGVPTEAFFGQGTRLTVV.

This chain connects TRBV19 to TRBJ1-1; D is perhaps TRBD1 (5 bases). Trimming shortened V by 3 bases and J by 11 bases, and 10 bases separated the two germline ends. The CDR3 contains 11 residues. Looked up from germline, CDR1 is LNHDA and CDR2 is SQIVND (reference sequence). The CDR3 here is CASSIGGEAFF. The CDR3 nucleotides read TGTGCCAGTAGTATCGGGGGTGAGGCTTTCTTT.

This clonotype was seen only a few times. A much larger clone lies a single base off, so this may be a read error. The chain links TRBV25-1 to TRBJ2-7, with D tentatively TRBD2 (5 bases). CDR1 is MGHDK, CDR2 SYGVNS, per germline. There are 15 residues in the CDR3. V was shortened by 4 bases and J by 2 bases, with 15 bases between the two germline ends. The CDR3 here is CASSGYKGVTYEQYF. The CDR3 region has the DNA TGTGCCAGCAGTGGATATAAGGGAGTTACCTACGAGCAGTACTTC.

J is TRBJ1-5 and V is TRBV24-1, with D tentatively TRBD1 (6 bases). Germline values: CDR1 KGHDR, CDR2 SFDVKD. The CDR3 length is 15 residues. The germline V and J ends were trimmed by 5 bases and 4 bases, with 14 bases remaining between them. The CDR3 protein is CATSARGAGNQPQHF. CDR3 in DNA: TGTGCCACCAGTGCCAGGGGCGCGGGAAATCAGCCCCAGCATTTT.

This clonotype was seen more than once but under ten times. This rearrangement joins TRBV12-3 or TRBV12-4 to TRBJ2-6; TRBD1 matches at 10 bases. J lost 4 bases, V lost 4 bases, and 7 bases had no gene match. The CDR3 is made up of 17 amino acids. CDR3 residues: CASSWDRGHSGANVLTF. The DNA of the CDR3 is TGTGCCAGCAGTTGGGACAGGGGCCATAGCGGGGCCAACGTCCTGACTTTC.

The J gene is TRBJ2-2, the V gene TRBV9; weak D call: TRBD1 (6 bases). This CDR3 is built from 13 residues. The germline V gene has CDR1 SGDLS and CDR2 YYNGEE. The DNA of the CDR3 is TGTTGCAGCAGCGTAGACAGGAACGGGGAGCTGTTTTTT. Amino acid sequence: CCSSVDRNGELFF.

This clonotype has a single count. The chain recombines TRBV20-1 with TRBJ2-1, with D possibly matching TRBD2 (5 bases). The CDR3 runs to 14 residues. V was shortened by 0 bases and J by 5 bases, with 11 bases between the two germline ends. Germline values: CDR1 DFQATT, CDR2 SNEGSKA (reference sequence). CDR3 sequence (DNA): TGCAGTGCTAGAGATGGGTCCGGGGACAATGAGCAGTTCTTC. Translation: CSARDGSGDNEQFF.

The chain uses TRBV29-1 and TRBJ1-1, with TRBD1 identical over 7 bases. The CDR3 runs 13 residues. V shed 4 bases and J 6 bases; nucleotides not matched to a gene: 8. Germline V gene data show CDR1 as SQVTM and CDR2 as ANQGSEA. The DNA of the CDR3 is TGCAGCGTTGGGGGACGACAGGGTCCTGAAGCTTTCTTT. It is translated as CSVGGRQGPEAFF.

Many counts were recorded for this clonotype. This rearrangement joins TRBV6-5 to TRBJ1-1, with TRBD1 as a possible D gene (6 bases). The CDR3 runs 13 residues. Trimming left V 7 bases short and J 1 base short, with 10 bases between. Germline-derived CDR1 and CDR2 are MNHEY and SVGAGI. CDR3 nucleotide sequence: TGTGCCAGCACCAGACAGGAGAACACTGAAGCTTTCTTT. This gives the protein CASTRQENTEAFF.

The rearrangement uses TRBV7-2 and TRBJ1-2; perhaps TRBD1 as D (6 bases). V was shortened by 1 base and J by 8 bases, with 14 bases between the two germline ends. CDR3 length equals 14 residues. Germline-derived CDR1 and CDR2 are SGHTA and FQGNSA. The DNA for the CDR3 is TGTGCCAGCAGCTTAGTAACGGGGGCGCGGGGCTACACCTTC. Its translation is CASSLVTGARGYTF. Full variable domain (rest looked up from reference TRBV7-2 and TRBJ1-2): GAGVSQSPSNKVTEKGKDVELRCDPISGHTALYWYRQSLGQGLEFLIYFQGNSAPDKSGLPSDRFSAERTGGSVSTLTIQRTQQEDSAVYLCASSLVTGARGYTFGSGTRLTVV.

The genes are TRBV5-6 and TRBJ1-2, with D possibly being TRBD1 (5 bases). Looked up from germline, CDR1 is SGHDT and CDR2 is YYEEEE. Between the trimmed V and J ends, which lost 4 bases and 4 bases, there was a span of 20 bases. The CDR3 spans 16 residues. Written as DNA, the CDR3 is TGTGCCAGCAGCCTCGTCCCGGGACGGAGACGCTATGGCTACACCTTC. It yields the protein CASSLVPGRRRYGYTF.